This entry lists 22 T cell receptor beta chains sequenced from one sample in a study of Ad26.COV2.S vaccination and SARS-CoV-2 variants. The sample's treatment: around 19 received Ad26.COV2.S at low or high dose, single or two shots; 5 received placebo; per-sample allocation not given. Samples came from day 63 after the first vaccine or placebo injection. Repertoires were generated with immunoSEQ multiplex PCR, while TCRdb's copy carries only in-frame clones and drops some. The table has 200,000 to 250,000 clones, approximately 90% seen once. The specimen comprised peripheral blood, sampled in a trial of Ad26.COV2.S vaccine versus placebo. The receptors derive from a person aged 18-60 years who received the Ad26.COV2.S COVID-19 vaccine or a placebo.

The chain is built from TRBV6-5 and TRBJ2-2; the D is unclear. Germline-derived CDR1 and CDR2 are MNHEY and SVGAGI. V was trimmed by 2 bases and J by 5 bases, leaving 3 bases between them. CDR3 length: 12 residues. The CDR3 DNA reads as TGTGCCAGCAGTTACGCAACCGGGGAGCTGTTTTTT. Translating it yields CASSYATGELFF.

Remarks on this clone: This sample includes further DNA sequences coding for the same CDR3. V gene TRBV30 combines with J gene TRBJ1-1, with D possibly being TRBD1 (5 bases). The CDR3 consists of 13 residues. Trimming removed 0 bases from V and 1 base from J, with 6 bases in between. The V gene's germline CDR1 is GTSNPN and CDR2 SVGIG (reference sequence). The CDR3 bases are TGTGCCTGGAGTGTTGGGGGGAACACTGAAGCTTTCTTT. It codes for CAWSVGGNTEAFF. The full variable domain, completed using reference TRBV30 and TRBJ1-1, is SQTIHQWPATLVQPVGSPLSLECTVEGTSNPNLYWYRQAAGRGLQLLFYSVGIGQISSEVPQNLSASRPQDRQFILSSKKLLLSDSGFYLCAWSVGGNTEAFFGQGTRLTVV.

The V call is TRBV6-6, the J call TRBJ2-7; the D gene is possibly TRBD1 (6 bases). The CDR3 contains 12 residues. Germline V gene lookup returns CDR1 MNHNY and CDR2 SVGAGI (reference sequence). Deletions cut 6 bases from V and 3 bases from J, with 9 bases between. CDR3: CASSQTGYEQYF. CDR3 nucleotide sequence: TGTGCCAGCAGCCAGACAGGCTACGAGCAGTACTTC.

The chain is built from TRBV7-2 and TRBJ2-5, with D uncertain. Germline CDR1 SGHTA, CDR2 FQGNSA. CDR3 length: 12 amino acids. V was trimmed by 5 bases and J by 4 bases, leaving 8 bases between them. The CDR3 region is CASSHPRETQYF. CDR3 nucleotides: TGTGCCAGCAGCCACCCTAGAGAGACCCAGTACTTC.

The genes are TRBV15 and TRBJ1-6, with TRBD1 matching over 8 bases. The CDR3 consists of 16 residues. Trimming took 1 base from V and 7 from J; bases not matched to a gene: 6. The germline CDR1 and CDR2 sequences are LNHNV and YYDKDF (reference sequence). CDR3 in DNA: TGTGCCACCAGCAGAGTTTGGGGACAGGCAAATTCACCCCTCCACTTT. This encodes CATSRVWGQANSPLHF.

This chain connects TRBV6-5 to TRBJ1-1; D call uncertain. Deletions cut 4 bases from V and 0 bases from J, with 15 bases between. Germline V gene data show CDR1 as MNHEY and CDR2 as SVGAGI. This CDR3 region has 16 residues. The CDR3 loop is CASSSGWVSVNTEAFF. CDR3 sequence (DNA): TGTGCCAGCAGTTCGGGGTGGGTGTCTGTGAACACTGAAGCTTTCTTT.

The genes are TRBV5-1 and TRBJ1-6, with D tentatively TRBD1 (6 bases). This CDR3 has 14 residues. V was pared by 4 bases and J by 6 bases, with 11 bases between. Germline assignment: CDR1 SGHRS and CDR2 YFSETQ. CDR3 nucleotides: TGCGCCAGCAGCGTGACAGGACTTAATTCACCCCTCCACTTT. It is translated as CASSVTGLNSPLHF.

The rearrangement uses TRBV7-9 and TRBJ1-1, with 8 bases that match TRBD1. The CDR3 sequence is 17 residues long. CDR1 and CDR2 from the germline V gene are SEHNR and FQNEAQ (reference sequence). The ends lost 2 bases at V and 1 base at J; junction bases unmatched: 9. The CDR3 nucleotides read TGTGCCAGCAGCTTATCCCGGACAGGGTTACCGAACACTGAAGCTTTCTTT. Translated, it gives CASSLSRTGLPNTEAFF.

The rearrangement uses TRBV5-6 and TRBJ1-1, with TRBD1 matching over 7 bases. The CDR3 is 14 residues long. The ends lost 2 bases at V and 1 base at J; junction bases unmatched: 2. Germline loops: CDR1 SGHDT, CDR2 YYEEEE. Here the CDR3 DNA reads TGTGCCAGCAGCTTCGGGACAGAGAACACTGAAGCTTTCTTT. Its protein is CASSFGTENTEAFF.

The V and J genes are TRBV3-1 (or the pseudogene TRBV3-2) and TRBJ2-7, with 8 bases that match TRBD1. J lost 3 bases, V lost 5 bases, and 6 bases had no gene match. Germline CDR1 LGHDT, CDR2 YNNKEL (reference sequence). The CDR3 runs 14 residues. The CDR3, as DNA: TGTGCCAGCAGCTACCGGGACAGGAGCTACGAGCAGTACTTC. Amino acid sequence: CASSYRDRSYEQYF.

About this clone itself: This sample also contains other DNA sequences that code for the same CDR3. The chain carries TRBV18 and TRBJ2-3; D remains ambiguous. Germline assignment: CDR1 KGHSH and CDR2 LQKENI. Trimming took off 3 bases at V and 6 bases at J, with 4 bases between the two ends. CDR3 length: 11 amino acids. CDR3 in DNA: TGTGCCAGCTCACCTTCCGATACGCAGTATTTT. Its protein product is CASSPSDTQYF.

This clone was seen more than once but under ten times. The CDR3 protein is CASSLDSFIGTEAFF. In DNA form, the CDR3 reads TGCGCCAGCAGCTTGGACTCCTTTATAGGGACTGAAGCTTTCTTT. The genes are TRBV5-1 and TRBJ1-1; D not certain. Germline V gives CDR1 SGHRS, CDR2 YFSETQ. This CDR3 comprises 15 residues. V was cut by 0 bases and J by 5 bases, with 14 bases left in between.

This chain connects TRBV7-2 to TRBJ2-7, with D hard to call. The CDR3 has 11 amino acids. Trimming removed 7 bases at V and 2 bases at J, with 6 bases between. Germline lookup yields CDR1 SGHTA and CDR2 FQGNSA. The CDR3 DNA sequence: TGTGCCAGCACCAGCGCCTACGAGCAGTACTTC. Translated, it gives CASTSAYEQYF.

This chain's CDR3 is CASRIDSLGEQYF. In DNA, the CDR3 is TGCGCCAGCAGGATCGACAGTTTGGGGGAGCAGTACTTC. This chain joins TRBV10-2 and TRBJ2-7, with D possibly TRBD1 on 5 matching bases. Trimming pared 6 bases from V and 7 bases from J, leaving 16 bases between. CDR1 WSHSY and CDR2 SAAADI come from the germline V gene. The CDR3 contains 13 residues.

This chain connects TRBV7-8 to TRBJ2-5; D is ambiguous. The CDR3 totals 13 residues. CDR1 is SGHVS, CDR2 FQNEAQ, per germline. The V end was cut by 5 bases, the J end by 2 bases, with 9 bases between. The CDR3 loop is CASSLTTQETQYF. DNA for the CDR3: TGTGCCAGCAGCCTAACTACTCAAGAGACCCAGTACTTC.

The gene calls are TRBV6-5 and TRBJ2-5, with D maybe TRBD2 (5 bases). Germline V gene data show CDR1 as MNHEY and CDR2 as SVGAGI. The CDR3 runs 14 residues. V lost 6 bases and J 4 bases, leaving 15 bases between the germline ends. As DNA, the CDR3 is TGTGCCAGCAGCTTGGCGGGTCGGCGAGAGACCCAGTACTTC. Translating it yields CASSLAGRRETQYF.

The chain carries TRBV7-2 and TRBJ1-5, with D tentatively TRBD1 (5 bases). CDR1 is SGHTA and CDR2 is FQGNSA in the germline V gene. Trimming pared 7 bases from V and 2 bases from J, leaving 12 bases between. The CDR3 has 14 amino acids. CDR3 nucleotide sequence: TGTGCCAGCACCCCGGGGGGTGGCAATCAGCCCCAGCATTTT. Residues: CASTPGGGNQPQHF. Supplemented by reference TRBV7-2 and TRBJ1-5, the full variable domain reads GAGVSQSPSNKVTEKGKDVELRCDPISGHTALYWYRQSLGQGLEFLIYFQGNSAPDKSGLPSDRFSAERTGGSVSTLTIQRTQQEDSAVYLCASTPGGGNQPQHFGDGTRLSIL.

The chain couples TRBV27 to TRBJ2-1; 11 positions match TRBD2. The CDR3 has 17 residues. J lost 5 bases, V lost 3 bases, and 9 bases had no gene match. CDR1 and CDR2 (germline): MNHEY, SMNVEV (reference sequence). The CDR3 here is CASSFRLAGGSNNEQFF. The CDR3 DNA reads as TGTGCCAGCAGTTTCCGGCTAGCGGGAGGTTCGAACAATGAGCAGTTCTTC.

This clone was recorded a few times. The chain recombines TRBV2 with TRBJ2-2, with D uncertain. Germline loops: CDR1 SNHLY, CDR2 FYNNEI. This CDR3 has 15 residues. V lost 3 bases, J lost 6 bases, and 14 bases lay in between. Here the CDR3 DNA reads TGTGCCAGCAGTGATAGGCCTGACCTTGCCGGGGAGCTGTTTTTT. Its protein product is CASSDRPDLAGELFF.

This clone occurred a few times. The chain carries TRBV6-5 and TRBJ1-1; D is uncertain. The V end lost 2 bases, the J end lost 1 base, and 8 bases lay between the germline ends. The CDR3 has 14 residues. CDR1 and CDR2 (germline): MNHEY, SVGAGI. CDR3: CASSYGRENTEAFF. The CDR3 coding sequence is TGTGCCAGCAGTTACGGCAGAGAGAACACTGAAGCTTTCTTT.

The rearrangement joins TRBV10-3 to TRBJ2-3; the D gene is possibly TRBD2 (5 bases). Germline V CDR1 and CDR2: ENHRY, SYGVKD. The CDR3 consists of 15 residues. V was shortened by 0 bases and J by 0 bases, with 7 bases between the two germline ends. CDR3 protein: CAISESRTSTDTQYF. In DNA form, the CDR3 reads TGTGCCATCAGTGAGTCAAGGACTAGCACAGATACGCAGTATTTT.

This chain links TRBV29-1 with TRBJ2-2, with 7 positions matching TRBD2. Germline CDR1 SQVTM, CDR2 ANQGSEA. This CDR3 has 12 amino acids. Unmatched junction bases numbered 4, after V lost 4 bases and J lost 8 bases. CDR3 in amino acids: CSVGGRGGELFF. The DNA of the CDR3 is TGCAGCGTTGGCGGGAGAGGAGGGGAGCTGTTTTTT.